Below are 9 T cell receptor beta chains sequenced from a single sample in a study of cytomegalovirus exposure and HLA in healthy donors (dated by TCRdb to about 2017). The library was prepared using the immunoSEQ multiplex PCR assay. For the multiplex PCR, a mixture combining 60 forward primers for TCR Vbeta segments and 13 reverse primers for TCR Jbeta segments was used. TCRdb provides this immuneACCESS table in a form limited to in-frame rearrangements. Some clones are lacking; in checked studies, under half of them reflect an unresolved V gene, and why the rest are absent is not known. The sample table records 90,000 or so clones; approximately 70% of these occur just once. The ten top clones hold 2.5% to 3% of the sample. The sample comprised PBMCs. These receptors came from a man aged 45-65 years in good health and CMV-seronegative.

The chain is built from TRBV19 and TRBJ1-2, with 7 bases matching TRBD1. Per germline, CDR1 LNHDA and CDR2 SQIVND (reference sequence). The V segment lost 10 bases and the J segment 7 bases; nucleotides outside the gene matches: 12. This CDR3 contains 13 residues. The CDR3 is CATRDSLSGGYTF. The CDR3 DNA follows: TGTGCCACGAGGGACAGTCTTAGCGGTGGCTACACCTTC.

This clone has a handful of counts. The V gene is TRBV4-2, the J gene TRBJ2-1; 10 bases are shared with TRBD2. V trimming: 3 bases; J trimming: 6 bases; junction bases outside the gene matches: 8. This CDR3 has 16 amino acids. Germline V gene sequence: CDR1 LGHNA, CDR2 YNFKEQ. The CDR3 is CASSHVTSGASNEQFF. The CDR3 nucleotides read TGTGCCAGCAGCCATGTCACTAGCGGGGCCAGCAATGAGCAGTTCTTC.

V usage is TRBV2 and J usage is TRBJ2-7; 7 positions match TRBD2. The junction had 15 bases not matched to a gene; V was cut back by 8 bases and J by 2 bases. CDR1 is SNHLY, CDR2 FYNNEI, per germline. The CDR3 is 16 residues long. CDR3 nucleotides: TGTGCCAGCTGTCTTTCCTCGGCCGCGGGAGCCTACGAGCAGTACTTC. Translation gives CASCLSSAAGAYEQYF.

The V call is TRBV30, the J call TRBJ2-2, with D tentatively TRBD1 (6 bases). Germline CDR1 and CDR2: GTSNPN and SVGIG (reference sequence). Trimming shortened V by 0 bases and J by 4 bases, and 9 bases separated the two germline ends. The CDR3 runs to 14 residues. For the CDR3, the DNA is TGTGCCTGGAGTGTGTGGGGGCTCACCGGGGAGCTGTTTTTT. This gives the protein CAWSVWGLTGELFF.

J is TRBJ1-1 and V is TRBV10-3, with 8 positions matching TRBD1. V lost 4 bases and J lost 3; bases outside the gene matches: 4. CDR3 length: 14 amino acids. Germline CDR1 is ENHRY and CDR2 is SYGVKD. CDR3 protein: CAISVTGEDTEAFF. In nucleotides, the CDR3 is TGTGCCATCAGTGTGACAGGGGAAGACACTGAAGCTTTCTTT.

The chain employs TRBV9 and TRBJ2-3; D is perhaps TRBD2 (6 bases). The germline CDR1 and CDR2 sequences are SGDLS and YYNGEE. The CDR3 loop spans 14 amino acids. V was clipped by 0 bases and J by 2 bases, with 7 bases between them. The CDR3 nucleotides read TGTGCCAGCAGCGTAGGCGGGAACACAGATACGCAGTATTTT. Translated, it gives CASSVGGNTDTQYF.

V gene TRBV4-2 combines with J gene TRBJ1-5; D is unclear. The CDR3 covers 13 residues. The germline V gene has CDR1 LGHNA and CDR2 YNFKEQ. Trimming pared 1 base from V and 9 bases from J, leaving 10 bases between. In DNA form, the CDR3 reads TGTGCCAGCAGCCAAGTAGAGGGCGGGCCCCAGCATTTT. Its translation is CASSQVEGGPQHF.

A few counts support this clone. The V call is TRBV4-1, the J call TRBJ2-7; 7 bases are shared with TRBD1. V was pared by 8 bases and J by 3 bases, with 1 base of the junction left unmatched. CDR1 MGHRA and CDR2 YSYEKL come from the germline V gene. The CDR3 has 11 residues. CDR3 protein: CASGTVYEQYV. CDR3 DNA: TGCGCCAGCGGGACAGTCTACGAGCAGTACGTC.

The rearrangement links TRBV30 to TRBJ2-2; D is perhaps TRBD2 (5 bases). This CDR3 contains 12 residues. Trimming pared 4 bases from V and 7 bases from J, leaving 10 bases between. Per germline, CDR1 GTSNPN and CDR2 SVGIG (reference sequence). As DNA, the CDR3 is TGTGCCTGGACCGGGAAGAGCGGGGAGCTGTTTTTT. It encodes CAWTGKSGELFF. Full variable domain (outside the CDR3, taken from reference TRBV30 and TRBJ2-2): SQTIHQWPATLVQPVGSPLSLECTVEGTSNPNLYWYRQAAGRGLQLLFYSVGIGQISSEVPQNLSASRPQDRQFILSSKKLLLSDSGFYLCAWTGKSGELFFGEGSRLTVL.